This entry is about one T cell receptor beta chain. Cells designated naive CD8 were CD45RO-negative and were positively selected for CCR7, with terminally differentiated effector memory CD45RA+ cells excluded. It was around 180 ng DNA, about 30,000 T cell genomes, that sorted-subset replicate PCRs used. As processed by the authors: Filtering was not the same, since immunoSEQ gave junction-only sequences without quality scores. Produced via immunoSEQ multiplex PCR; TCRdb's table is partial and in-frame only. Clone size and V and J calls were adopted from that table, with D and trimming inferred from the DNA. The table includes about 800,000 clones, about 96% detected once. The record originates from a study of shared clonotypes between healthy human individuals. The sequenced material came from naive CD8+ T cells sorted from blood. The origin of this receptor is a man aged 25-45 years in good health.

The CDR3 loop is CASSGYTTGGYEQYF. CDR3 sequence (DNA): TGTGCCAGCAGTGGGTACACGACAGGGGGCTACGAGCAGTACTTC. The V call is TRBV25-1, the J call TRBJ2-7; 9 bases match TRBD1. The trim removed 4 bases at V and 3 bases at J, leaving 7 bases unmatched. The CDR3 extends over 15 amino acids. Per germline, CDR1 MGHDK and CDR2 SYGVNS.